The source of this T cell receptor beta chain is a study of beta chain features in type 1 diabetes. Study details: Examination of sorted cells across all samples involved approximately 100,000,000 cells. The study, taken as a whole, reports: Moderate yet significant TCRB CDR3 shortening was seen in Type 1 diabetes patients in all four CD4+ subsets. Equally in patients and controls, PCR might preferentially amplify shorter templates.

The CDR3 is 13 residues long. Germline V gene data show CDR1 as MDHEN and CDR2 as SYDVKM. This clone came up a few times. Its antigen is undetermined. Expressed TCRB transcripts got sequenced, as all isolated RNA was reverse transcribed. Sequencing used immunoSEQ multiplex PCR; TCRdb keeps in-frame clones, though not all of them. The sample contains fewer than 450,000 clones, roughly 12% of which appear only once. Sampling consisted of one heparinised blood draw per donor, averaging about 110 mL. Once sorted, every population was more than 98% pure. Sequenced: naive CD4+ T cells from blood. The genes are TRBV28 and TRBJ2-7; possibly TRBD2 for D (5 bases). The source is a woman aged 18-29 years with type 1 diabetes. The CDR3 here is CATTTGRDYEQYF. CDR3 DNA sequence: TGTGCAACGACTACCGGACGGGATTACGAGCAGTACTTC.